The 32 T cell receptor beta chains presented below share a single source sample, sequenced in a study of T cells in Graves' hyperthyroidism and ophthalmopathy. Authors of the study amplified TCR beta CDR3 regions from RNA transcripts. The HTBI set primed first-round TCR CDR3 RT-PCR. From the multiplex PCR reads, TCRdb called clonotypes with MiXCR, one entry per CDR3 protein. Among around 350,000 distinct CDR3 sequences listed, approximately 25% were seen once. The material sequenced was blood. The receptor set was obtained from a man in his fifties with Graves' hyperthyroidism.

The rearrangement joins TRBV20-1 to TRBJ2-3; TRBD1 is a possible D gene (6 bases). Between the trimmed V and J ends, which lost 3 bases and 2 bases, there was a span of 12 bases. The V gene's germline CDR1 is DFQATT and CDR2 SNEGSKA (reference sequence). The CDR3 has 14 residues. For the CDR3, the DNA is TGCAGTGCTAGCGGCAGGGGTAACACAGATACGCAGTATTTT. Translation gives CSASGRGNTDTQYF.

The genes are TRBV29-1 and TRBJ2-2; TRBD1 agrees at 7 bases. The germline gives CDR1 SQVTM, CDR2 ANQGSEA. CDR3 length equals 13 residues. The CDR3 DNA reads TGCAGGTCGACAGGGCCGAACACCGGGGAGCTGTTTTTT. Translated: CRSTGPNTGELFF.

This chain joins TRBV10-3 and TRBJ2-7; possible D gene TRBD2, 7 bases. Trimming stripped 5 bases from V and 5 bases from J, with 16 bases between. The CDR3 loop spans 14 amino acids. CDR1 and CDR2 (germline): ENHRY, SYGVKD. CDR3: CAISSLGGVDEQYF. CDR3 in DNA: TGTGCCATCAGTTCTCTAGGGGGGGTGGACGAGCAGTACTTC.

CDR3 region: CASSSSDRVGTGELFF. The CDR3 coding sequence is TGTGCCAGCAGTTCCTCGGACAGGGTGGGAACCGGGGAGCTGTTTTTT. The chain couples TRBV27 to TRBJ2-2; 8 bases line up with TRBD1. The CDR3 length is 16 residues. Germline loops: CDR1 MNHEY, CDR2 SMNVEV (reference sequence). Trimming cost V 4 bases and J 5 bases; bases outside gene matches: 9.

CDR3 residues: CSARIGLAGVFYNEQFF. CDR3 bases: TGCAGTGCTAGAATAGGACTAGCGGGAGTGTTCTACAATGAGCAGTTCTTC. The V and J genes are TRBV20-1 and TRBJ2-1; 13 nucleotides match TRBD2. This CDR3 has 17 residues. V lost 2 bases to trimming and J lost 3 bases; unmatched junction nucleotides: 7. Looked up from germline, CDR1 is DFQATT and CDR2 is SNEGSKA (reference sequence).

This clonotype turned up a few times. The chain combines TRBV19 with TRBJ2-7; no firm D call. Germline V gene lookup returns CDR1 LNHDA and CDR2 SQIVND (reference sequence). CDR3 length: 14 residues. Trimming removed 7 bases from V and 1 base from J, with 14 bases in between. The CDR3 region has the DNA TGTGCCAGTACCCTGGACGGTTATTCCTACGAGCAGTACTTC. Its protein is CASTLDGYSYEQYF.

A few counts support this clonotype. This chain connects TRBV20-1 to TRBJ1-1, with D tentatively TRBD1 (5 bases). CDR3 length: 12 residues. Trimming removed 4 bases at V and 1 base at J, with 7 bases between. Germline CDR1 is DFQATT and CDR2 is SNEGSKA (reference sequence). CDR3 protein: CSATGQNTEAFF. CDR3 sequence (DNA): TGCAGTGCTACTGGACAGAACACTGAAGCTTTCTTT.

V and J are TRBV6-1 and TRBJ2-7; D unresolved. V lost 0 bases to trimming and J lost 5 bases, with 5 bases between them. Per germline, CDR1 MNHNS and CDR2 SASEGT. This CDR3 has 12 amino acids. The CDR3 sequence: CASSEAAHEQYF. In DNA, the CDR3 is TGTGCCAGCAGTGAAGCTGCACACGAGCAGTACTTC.

There are many counts of this clonotype. The V gene is TRBV2, the J gene TRBJ2-7; D possibly corresponds to TRBD2 (5 bases). V was shortened by 7 bases and J by 1 base, with 20 bases between the two germline ends. The CDR3 is 16 amino acids. Germline CDR1 SNHLY, CDR2 FYNNEI. The CDR3 reads CASTRDLLFTSYEQYF. In nucleotides, the CDR3 is TGTGCCAGCACGAGGGATCTCCTTTTTACTTCCTACGAGCAGTACTTC.

This clonotype was detected a few times. CDR3 in DNA: TGCGCCAGCAGCTTACTAGCGGGAGTCTTGCACAATGAGCAGTTCTTC. Amino acid sequence: CASSLLAGVLHNEQFF. The genes are TRBV5-1 and TRBJ2-1, with 11 bases matching TRBD2. V was clipped by 2 bases and J by 5 bases; unmatched bases: 6. Germline V gene sequence: CDR1 SGHRS, CDR2 YFSETQ. The CDR3 runs to 16 residues.

This rearrangement joins TRBV9 to TRBJ1-4; D is undetermined. Germline V gives CDR1 SGDLS, CDR2 YYNGEE. This CDR3 is 15 amino acids long. V shed 3 bases and J shed 5 bases, with 14 bases lying between them. As DNA, the CDR3 is TGTGCCAGCAGCGAAGGAAAGACTGGGAATGAAAAACTGTTTTTT. It is translated as CASSEGKTGNEKLFF. Together with reference TRBV9 and TRBJ1-4, the CDR3 gives the full variable domain: DSGVTQTPKHLITATGQRVTLRCSPRSGDLSVYWYQQSLDQGLQFLIQYYNGEERAKGNILERFSAQQFPDLHSELNLSSLELGDSALYFCASSEGKTGNEKLFFGSGTQLSVL.

Concerning this clonotype itself: A much bigger clone sits one base away, suggesting this may be a read error. The final CDR3 position lacks the conserved phenylalanine or tryptophan, pointing to a likely read error. The chain is built from TRBV10-3 and TRBJ1-1; D uncertain. The V gene lost 3 bases and the J gene lost 5 bases, with 16 bases spanning the gap. Germline-derived CDR1 and CDR2 are ENHRY and SYGVKD. This CDR3 spans 15 amino acids. The CDR3 loop is CAISDLDVLFTEAFL. CDR3 in DNA: TGTGCCATCAGTGATTTAGACGTTCTTTTTACTGAAGCTTTCCTT.

This rearrangement joins TRBV15 to TRBJ1-3; D is unclear. Germline CDR1 is LNHNV and CDR2 is YYDKDF (reference sequence). CDR3 size: 14 residues. Trimming cost V 8 bases and J 0 bases, with 11 bases left between them. CDR3 sequence: CATSRSFSGNTIYF. The CDR3 nucleotides read TGTGCCACCTCTCGGTCCTTCTCTGGAAACACCATATATTTT.

Remarks on this clonotype: Mismatch with germline at one junction end may stem from a read error. This chain links TRBV5-1 with TRBJ2-7; D may match TRBD1 or TRBD2 (5 bases each). The CDR3 contains 14 residues. In germline, CDR1 is SGHRS, CDR2 YFSETQ. This CDR3 is CAGSATGTLFEQYF. The CDR3 DNA sequence: TGCGCCGGCAGCGCAACCGGGACCCTGTTCGAGCAGTACTTC.

The chain employs TRBV24-1 and TRBJ2-1; D remains ambiguous. V shed 3 bases and J shed 4 bases, with 6 bases lying between them. Germline V gene sequence: CDR1 KGHDR, CDR2 SFDVKD. The CDR3 spans 13 residues. The CDR3 sequence: CATSDVRYNEQFF. The CDR3 region has the DNA TGTGCCACCAGTGATGTACGATACAATGAGCAGTTCTTC.

This clonotype has a count of ten or more. The CDR3 bases are TGTGCCAGCAGTTTCCTGGGACGAGAGGGAGCCGAAGCTTTCTTT. Its protein product is CASSFLGREGAEAFF. The chain combines TRBV28 with TRBJ1-1; maybe TRBD1 (5 bases). V lost 3 bases to trimming and J lost 8 bases, with 19 bases between them. This CDR3 spans 15 amino acids. Germline V CDR1 and CDR2: MDHEN, SYDVKM.

About this clonotype itself: This may come from a read error, since a much larger clone is one base off. The chain has TRBV29-1 and TRBJ2-7, with D perhaps being TRBD1 or TRBD2 (5 bases each). V was trimmed by 6 bases and J by 2 bases, leaving 14 bases between them. Germline assignment: CDR1 SQVTM and CDR2 ANQGSEA. There are 13 residues in the CDR3. The CDR3 here is CSVSGTDTYEQYF. Written as DNA, the CDR3 is TGCAGCGTCTCCGGGACGGACACCTACGAGCAGTACTTC.

This clonotype was seen a handful of times. The V call is TRBV27, the J call TRBJ2-7; TRBD2 agrees at 14 bases. The germline CDR1 and CDR2 sequences are MNHEY and SMNVEV (reference sequence). The CDR3 loop spans 20 amino acids. J was trimmed by 3 bases and V by 5 bases; bases with no gene match: 18. The CDR3 region has the DNA TGTGCCAGCAGTAAAACGCCGACCGGGACTAGCGGGAGAACCCGCTACGAGCAGTACTTC. It codes for CASSKTPTGTSGRTRYEQYF.

DNA of the CDR3: TGTGCCAGCAGCCCTAGGGTTGAGCAGTTCTTC. This codes for CASSPRVEQFF. The J gene is TRBJ2-1, the V gene TRBV7-9; D remains unclear. Germline V gene lookup returns CDR1 SEHNR and CDR2 FQNEAQ (reference sequence). V lost 5 bases to trimming and J lost 9 bases, with 8 bases between them. This CDR3 region has 11 residues.

This clonotype showed up many times. The chain recombines TRBV2 with TRBJ2-3, with TRBD2 matching 8 bases. The CDR3 consists of 13 residues. Trimming took 2 bases from V and 8 from J; bases not matched to a gene: 3. Germline V gene data show CDR1 as SNHLY and CDR2 as FYNNEI. The chain's CDR3 is CASSEYLAGTQYF. CDR3 in DNA: TGTGCCAGCAGTGAATATCTAGCGGGTACGCAGTATTTT.

This clonotype was observed a few times. A much larger clone differs from this one at a single base, so this may be a read error. The gene calls are TRBV2 and TRBJ2-1, with a tentative D call TRBD1 (8 bases). Trimming stripped 8 bases from V and 0 bases from J, with 20 bases between. Germline CDR1 SNHLY, CDR2 FYNNEI. The CDR3 length is 17 residues. In DNA, the CDR3 is TGTGCCAGCGGACAGGGACTACGGGGAGGCTCCTACAATGAGCAGTTCTTC. This translates into CASGQGLRGGSYNEQFF.

This clonotype showed up many times. V and J are TRBV28 and TRBJ2-1; D is unresolved. This CDR3 has 13 residues. The ends were cut back, 6 bases at V and 4 bases at J, with 10 bases in the middle. Germline CDR1 is MDHEN and CDR2 is SYDVKM. The CDR3, as DNA: TGTGCCAGCAGAGCCCCTGGTTACAATGAGCAGTTCTTC. This translates into CASRAPGYNEQFF.

Only one count was recorded for this clonotype. The chain is built from TRBV6-2 or TRBV6-3 and TRBJ2-7, with 10 positions matching TRBD2. This CDR3 is 15 amino acids long. V trimming: 2 bases; J trimming: 4 bases; junction bases outside the gene matches: 5. Per germline, CDR1 MNHEY and CDR2 SVGEGT. CDR3 nucleotides: TGTGCCAGCAGTTACCCGGGACTAGCGATTTACGAGCAGTACTTC. This codes for CASSYPGLAIYEQYF.

This clonotype came up a few times. The chain has TRBV2 and TRBJ2-1, with 7 nucleotides matching TRBD2. Germline CDR1 is SNHLY and CDR2 is FYNNEI. The CDR3 extends over 13 amino acids. The V segment lost 7 bases and the J segment 5 bases; nucleotides outside the gene matches: 5. This CDR3 reads CASTRLADNEQFF. The CDR3 bases are TGTGCCAGCACCAGACTAGCTGACAATGAGCAGTTCTTC.

The V and J genes are TRBV10-1 and TRBJ1-1, with D uncertain. The CDR3 is made up of 14 amino acids. Trimming removed 3 bases from V and 4 bases from J, with 12 bases in between. Germline-derived CDR1 and CDR2 are WNHNN and SYGVQD (reference sequence). The CDR3 sequence is CASSDTSGGTEAFF. The CDR3 DNA follows: TGCGCCAGCAGTGATACTTCGGGAGGCACTGAAGCTTTCTTT.

There are many counts of this clonotype. The chain recombines TRBV12-3 or TRBV12-4 with TRBJ2-7; 7 bases match TRBD1. The CDR3 is 14 residues long. The ends lost 5 bases at V and 1 base at J; junction bases unmatched: 5. The CDR3 here is CASSDGTASYEQYF. CDR3 nucleotides: TGTGCCAGCAGTGACGGGACAGCTTCCTACGAGCAGTACTTC.

This clonotype was seen a few times. This rearrangement joins TRBV27 to TRBJ2-5; D possibly matches TRBD1 or TRBD2 (5 bases each). Trimming left V 4 bases short and J 2 bases short, with 17 bases between. CDR3 length equals 16 residues. The germline V gene has CDR1 MNHEY and CDR2 SMNVEV (reference sequence). Here the CDR3 reads CASSSPLRGVQETQYF. As DNA, the CDR3 is TGTGCCAGCAGTTCTCCCTTGAGGGGTGTACAAGAGACCCAGTACTTC.

This clonotype was counted at least ten times. The chain couples TRBV6-1 to TRBJ2-1, with 7 bases fitting TRBD2. Germline V gene sequence: CDR1 MNHNS, CDR2 SASEGT. This CDR3 is built from 15 residues. J lost 8 bases, V lost 2 bases, and 9 bases had no gene match. This CDR3 is CASSETSVGLDEQFF. CDR3 coding DNA: TGTGCCAGCAGTGAAACTAGCGTGGGATTGGATGAGCAGTTCTTC.

This chain uses TRBV13 with TRBJ2-3, with TRBD2 identical over 7 bases. The ends lost 0 bases at V and 5 bases at J; junction bases unmatched: 5. CDR3 length: 15 residues. Germline values: CDR1 PRHDT, CDR2 FYEKMQ (reference sequence). CDR3 DNA: TGTGCCAGCAGCTTAGGAGCGGGATCGGTAGATACGCAGTATTTT. It codes for CASSLGAGSVDTQYF.

The chain is built from TRBV4-1 and TRBJ1-1; no firm D call. The CDR3 length is 15 residues. CDR1 MGHRA and CDR2 YSYEKL come from the germline V gene. V was pared by 3 bases and J by 0 bases, with 11 bases between. The CDR3 reads CASSHPGTMNTEAFF. CDR3 coding DNA: TGCGCCAGCAGCCACCCCGGTACGATGAACACTGAAGCTTTCTTT.

This clonotype occurred a few times. This rearrangement joins TRBV7-4 to TRBJ2-2, with D perhaps assigned TRBD1 or TRBD2 (6 bases each). CDR1 and CDR2 (germline): SGHVT, SQSDAQ. The CDR3 contains 17 residues. V gave up 5 bases and J gave up 4 bases, with 20 bases separating them. The CDR3, as DNA: TGTGCCAGCAGCGAAGGGGGGCAGCCAACCTCCACCGGGGAGCTGTTTTTT. The encoded protein is CASSEGGQPTSTGELFF.

This clonotype was observed a handful of times. The rearrangement joins TRBV11-3 to TRBJ2-1; 8 nucleotides line up with TRBD2. J was trimmed by 13 bases and V by 1 base; bases with no gene match: 3. This CDR3 contains 12 residues. Germline V gene sequence: CDR1 SGHNT, CDR2 YENEEA. Here the CDR3 reads CASSLVGTSQFF. The CDR3 nucleotides read TGTGCCAGCAGCTTAGTTGGGACTAGTCAGTTCTTC. The entire variable domain, with the rest obtained from reference TRBV11-3 and TRBJ2-1, is as follows: EAGVVQSPRYKIIEKKQPVAFWCNPISGHNTLYWYLQNLGQGPELLIRYENEEAVDDSQLPKDRFSAERLKGVDSTLKIQPAELGDSAVYLCASSLVGTSQFFGPGTRLTVL.